The rows below give T cell receptor beta chains drawn from one sample of a study of cytomegalovirus exposure and HLA in healthy donors. Sequencing was performed with immunoSEQ multiplex PCR; in TCRdb, only in-frame clones are kept and a portion is missing. The sample gives 150,000 to 200,000 clones, roughly 80% of which show up once; over 1% is in the top ten. Sequenced: PBMCs. Every receptor here comes from a woman aged 50 to 65 in good health and CMV-seronegative. Each CDR3 is given without its conserved first and last residue. The D gene is left open where the match is weak. Size values are once, few and many counts, or a class for expanded clones, and some rows have none.

D: .; V: TRBV7-2; J: TRBJ1-1; size: .; length: 12; CDR3: ASSLSKAGTEAF
D: TRBD1; V: TRBV10-3; J: TRBJ2-5; size: .; length: 13; CDR3: AIRSGTEAGETQY
D: .; V: TRBV5-1; J: TRBJ1-3; size: .; length: 12; CDR3: ASSTGDSGNTIY
D: TRBD1; V: TRBV7-8; J: TRBJ2-7; size: .; length: 13; CDR3: ASSAPGQEAGEQY
D: TRBD1; V: TRBV27; J: TRBJ1-1; size: .; length: 16; CDR3: ASSFLRRGQLMNTEAF
D: .; V: TRBV9; J: TRBJ1-2; size: .; length: 13; CDR3: ASSVGALSNYGYT
D: .; V: TRBV14; J: TRBJ2-2; size: .; length: 16; CDR3: ASSQSLIGRGYSGELF
D: TRBD2; V: TRBV7-3; J: TRBJ2-1; size: once; length: 14; CDR3: ASSGHGTSGSNEQF
D: .; V: TRBV13; J: TRBJ1-6; size: .; length: 14; CDR3: ASSLGRGDYNSPLH
D: .; V: TRBV11-2; J: TRBJ2-7; size: .; length: 12; CDR3: ASSLDGRSGEQY
D: TRBD1; V: TRBV25-1; J: TRBJ1-5; size: .; length: 14; CDR3: ASSEYDRGLDQPQH
D: TRBD2; V: TRBV7-2; J: TRBJ2-1; size: .; length: 16; CDR3: ASSLVASGGDWGNEQF
D: TRBD1; V: TRBV7-2; J: TRBJ1-6; size: .; length: 17; CDR3: ASSLGGTGGEAASSPLH
D: .; V: TRBV18; J: TRBJ2-1; size: .; length: 14; CDR3: ASSPWGGASYNEQF